These 15 T cell receptor beta chains originate from one sample sequenced in a study of blood T cells in healthy people across ages (dated by TCRdb to the mid-2010s). Preparation of the library involved 5' RACE. TCRdb lists the instrument as Illumina HiSeq 2500. A second roughly 7 to 12 cycle PCR used a sample-barcoded 5' primer and a J-beta primer mix. TCRdb took the public reads, trimmed them with fastp at Q25, ran MiXCR for clone calling and kept in-frame beta chains. Entries that share a CDR3 protein sequence are merged under the most common genes and DNA. The sample data list around 800,000 distinct CDR3 sequences, and around two fifths of these were observed just once. The ten largest account for about a fifth of the sample. The specimen sequenced was blood. These receptors originate from a man between 60 and 70 years old in good health.

CDR3 nucleotides: TGCAGTGCTCCCTTAGCGGGGGGACTTATTAGCACAGATACGCAGTATTTT. Translating it yields CSAPLAGGLISTDTQYF. The J gene is TRBJ2-3, the V gene TRBV20-1; the match to TRBD2 covers 10 bases. The length of the CDR3 is 17 residues. The V gene end was trimmed by 5 bases and the J gene end by 0 bases; junction bases not matched to a gene: 11. In germline, CDR1 is DFQATT, CDR2 SNEGSKA (reference sequence).

A few counts support this clonotype. The chain combines TRBV18 with TRBJ2-5; D may correspond to TRBD1 or TRBD2 (5 bases each). Germline assignment: CDR1 KGHSH and CDR2 LQKENI. V was trimmed by 3 bases and J by 2 bases, leaving 13 bases between them. There are 15 residues in the CDR3. Written as DNA, the CDR3 is TGTGCCAGCTCACCGGGATTTGGGGGTCAAGAGACCCAGTACTTC. Translation: CASSPGFGGQETQYF.

The chain employs TRBV5-6 and TRBJ2-1, with 10 bases lining up with TRBD2. CDR1 is SGHDT, CDR2 YYEEEE, per germline. V dropped 2 bases and J dropped 10; count of bases not matched to a gene: 9. The CDR3 is 15 residues long. The CDR3 is CASSLDQRGGREQFF. The DNA for the CDR3 is TGTGCCAGCAGCTTAGACCAGCGGGGGGGCCGGGAGCAGTTCTTC.

The chain combines TRBV10-3 with TRBJ2-1; D may be TRBD2 (7 bases). The CDR3 length is 14 residues. Germline values: CDR1 ENHRY, CDR2 SYGVKD. The germline V and J ends were trimmed by 5 bases and 6 bases, with 14 bases remaining between them. CDR3 nucleotide sequence: TGTGCCATCAGTTTACAGGGAGGGAGCAATGAGCAGTTCTTC. Amino acids: CAISLQGGSNEQFF.

The chain is built from TRBV3-1 and TRBJ1-1, with a possible D match to TRBD1 (5 bases). Germline V gene data show CDR1 as LGHDT and CDR2 as YNNKEL (reference sequence). Trimming left V 10 bases short and J 11 bases short, with 23 bases between. CDR3 length equals 13 residues. The CDR3 region has the DNA TGTGCCACCATCGGGGACGCGCTTTCATCGGCTTTCTTT. Translating gives CATIGDALSSAFF.

The chain is built from TRBV4-1 and TRBJ2-4, with a possible D match to TRBD2 (5 bases). The germline V gene encodes CDR1 MGHRA and CDR2 YSYEKL. The CDR3 has 15 amino acids. Trimming shortened V by 5 bases and J by 13 bases, and 24 bases separated the two germline ends. The CDR3 region has the DNA TGCGCCAGCAGCATAGGACGAGCGGACCCTCGTGAGCAGTACTTC. Its translation is CASSIGRADPREQYF.

This clonotype was seen only a few times. The V gene is TRBV24-1, the J gene TRBJ2-1; maybe TRBD2 (6 bases). This CDR3 is built from 17 residues. Germline CDR1 and CDR2: KGHDR and SFDVKD. Trimming removed 3 bases from V and 0 bases from J, with 14 bases in between. CDR3 residues: CATSDPSAKSSYNEQFF. The CDR3, as DNA: TGTGCCACCAGTGATCCTAGCGCGAAGAGCTCCTACAATGAGCAGTTCTTC.

This clonotype has only a few counts. The chain couples TRBV6-2 or TRBV6-3 to TRBJ1-1, with 8 bases aligning to TRBD1. This CDR3 has 16 residues. The germline V gene encodes CDR1 MNHEY and CDR2 SVGEGT. V gave up 2 bases and J gave up 4 bases; unmatched junction bases: 9. The CDR3 DNA is TGTGCCAGCAGTTACGCTGGACAGGGAAAGGGCACTGAAGCTTTCTTT. Translating gives CASSYAGQGKGTEAFF.

The gene calls are TRBV7-6 and TRBJ2-1; no firm D call. Germline CDR1 and CDR2: SGHVS and FNYEAQ. This CDR3 has 12 amino acids. V lost 4 bases to trimming and J lost 10 bases, with 11 bases between them. The CDR3 loop is CASSSPAFEQFF. The DNA for the CDR3 is TGTGCCAGCAGCTCGCCAGCATTCGAGCAGTTCTTC.

The rearrangement joins TRBV6-2 or TRBV6-3 to TRBJ2-1, with TRBD1 matching over 9 bases. The junction had 4 bases not matched to a gene; V was cut back by 1 base and J by 6 bases. The V gene's germline CDR1 is MNHEY and CDR2 SVGEGT. This CDR3 is built from 15 residues. The chain's CDR3 is CASSYWDRVGNEQFF. CDR3 bases: TGTGCCAGCAGTTACTGGGACAGGGTAGGCAATGAGCAGTTCTTC.

The chain couples TRBV3-1 to TRBJ1-2; 8 nucleotides match TRBD1. Germline V gene sequence: CDR1 LGHDT, CDR2 YNNKEL (reference sequence). Losses at the gene ends were 0 bases for V and 6 bases for J; bases not matched to a gene: 3. This CDR3 comprises 14 residues. CDR3 region: CASSQDSRGHGYTF. The DNA of the CDR3 is TGTGCCAGCAGCCAAGATAGCAGGGGGCATGGCTACACCTTC.

The J gene is TRBJ1-1, the V gene TRBV20-1, with D possibly being TRBD1 (6 bases). This CDR3 has 12 amino acids. Deletions cut 3 bases from V and 4 bases from J, with 9 bases between. CDR1 and CDR2 (germline): DFQATT, SNEGSKA (reference sequence). The CDR3 reads CSASPRGTEAFF. CDR3 DNA sequence: TGCAGTGCTAGTCCCAGGGGCACTGAAGCTTTCTTT.

V usage is TRBV21-1 and J usage is TRBJ2-7; the tabulated D call, TRBD1, remains unverified against the DNA. TRBV21-1 is a recognized pseudogene. CDR3 length equals 11 residues. The CDR3 protein is CKWRSTYEQYF. The CDR3 coding sequence is TGTAAGTGGCGCTCCACCTACGAGCAGTACTTC.

A note on this clonotype: The junction departs from germline at one end; a sequencing error may be responsible. The rearrangement links TRBV5-1 to TRBJ1-2; a possible D gene is TRBD1 (5 bases). CDR1 is SGHRS and CDR2 is YFSETQ in the germline V gene. The CDR3 extends over 16 amino acids. The CDR3 DNA sequence: TGCACCAGCAGCGACGATCCGGGCTCCCGGGGACCTGGCTACACCTTC. Translation gives CTSSDDPGSRGPGYTF.

Notes on this clonotype: The junction departs from germline at one end; a sequencing error may be responsible. V usage is TRBV27 and J usage is TRBJ2-7; D unresolved. This CDR3 spans 13 amino acids. Germline loops: CDR1 MNHEY, CDR2 SMNVEV (reference sequence). The CDR3 region is CACSTGPSYEQYF. The CDR3 nucleotides read TGTGCCTGCAGTACTGGGCCTTCCTACGAGCAGTACTTC.